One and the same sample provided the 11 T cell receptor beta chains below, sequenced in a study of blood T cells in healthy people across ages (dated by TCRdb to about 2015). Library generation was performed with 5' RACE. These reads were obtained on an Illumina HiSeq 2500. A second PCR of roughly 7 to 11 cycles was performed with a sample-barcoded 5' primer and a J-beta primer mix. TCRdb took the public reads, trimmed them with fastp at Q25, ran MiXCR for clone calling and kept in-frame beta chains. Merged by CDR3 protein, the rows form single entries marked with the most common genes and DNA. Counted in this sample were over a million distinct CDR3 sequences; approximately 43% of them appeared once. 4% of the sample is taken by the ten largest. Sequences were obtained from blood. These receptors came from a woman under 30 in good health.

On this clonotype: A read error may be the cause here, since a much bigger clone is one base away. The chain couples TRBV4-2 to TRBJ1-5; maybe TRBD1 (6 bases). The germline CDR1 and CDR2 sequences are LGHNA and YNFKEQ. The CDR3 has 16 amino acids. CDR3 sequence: CAGSQDPGQFNQPQHF. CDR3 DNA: TGTGCCGGCAGCCAAGACCCCGGACAGTTCAATCAGCCCCAGCATTTT.

CDR3 sequence: CASSPWGTNTEAFF. CDR3 nucleotide sequence: TGTGCCAGCAGCCCCTGGGGGACGAACACTGAAGCTTTCTTT. The J gene is TRBJ1-1, the V gene TRBV6-6; maybe TRBD1 (5 bases). V lost 6 bases and J 1 base, leaving 12 bases between the germline ends. Germline values: CDR1 MNHNY, CDR2 SVGAGI (reference sequence). The CDR3 runs to 14 residues.

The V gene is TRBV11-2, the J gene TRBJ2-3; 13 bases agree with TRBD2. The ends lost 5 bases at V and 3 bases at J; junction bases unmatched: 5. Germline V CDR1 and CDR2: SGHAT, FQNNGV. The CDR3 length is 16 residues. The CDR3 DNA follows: TGTGCCAGCAGCCGGACTAGCGGGAGTCGGACAGATACGCAGTATTTT. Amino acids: CASSRTSGSRTDTQYF.

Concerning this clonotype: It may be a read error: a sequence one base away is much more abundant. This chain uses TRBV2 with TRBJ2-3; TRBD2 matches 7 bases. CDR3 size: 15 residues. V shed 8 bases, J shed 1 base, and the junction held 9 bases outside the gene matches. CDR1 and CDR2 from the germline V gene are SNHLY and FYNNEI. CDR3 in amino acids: CASRSSRGGTDTQYF. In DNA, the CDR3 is TGTGCCAGCCGTTCAAGCCGGGGGGGCACAGATACGCAGTATTTT. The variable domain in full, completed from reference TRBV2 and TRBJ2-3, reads EPEVTQTPSHQVTQMGQEVILRCVPISNHLYFYWYRQILGQKVEFLVSFYNNEISEKSEIFDDQFSVERPDGSNFTLKIRSTKLEDSAMYFCASRSSRGGTDTQYFGPGTRLTVL.

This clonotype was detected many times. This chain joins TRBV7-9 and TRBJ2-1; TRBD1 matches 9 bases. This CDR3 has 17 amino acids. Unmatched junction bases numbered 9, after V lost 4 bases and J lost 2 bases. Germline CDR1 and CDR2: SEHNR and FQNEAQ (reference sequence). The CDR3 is CASSSRQGGAAYNEQFF. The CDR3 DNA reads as TGTGCCAGCAGCTCACGACAGGGGGGGGCTGCCTACAATGAGCAGTTCTTC.

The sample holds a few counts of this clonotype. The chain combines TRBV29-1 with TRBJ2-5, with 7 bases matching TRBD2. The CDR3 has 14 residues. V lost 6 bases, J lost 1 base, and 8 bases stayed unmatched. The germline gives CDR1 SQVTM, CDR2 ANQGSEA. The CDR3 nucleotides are TGCAGCGTCACGAGCGGGAACCTCCAAGAGACCCAGTACTTC. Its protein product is CSVTSGNLQETQYF.

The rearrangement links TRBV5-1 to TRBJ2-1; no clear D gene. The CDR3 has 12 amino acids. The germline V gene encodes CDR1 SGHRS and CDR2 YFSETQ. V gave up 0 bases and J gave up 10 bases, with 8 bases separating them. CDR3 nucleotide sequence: TGCGCCAGCAGCTTGGTGGGCCCGGAGCAGTTCTTC. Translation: CASSLVGPEQFF.

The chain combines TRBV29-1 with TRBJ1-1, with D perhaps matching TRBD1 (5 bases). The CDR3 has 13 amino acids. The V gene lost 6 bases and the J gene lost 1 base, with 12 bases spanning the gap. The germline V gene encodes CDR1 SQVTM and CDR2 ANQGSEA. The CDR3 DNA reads TGCAGCGTGGGGGGGGTCCCGAACACTGAAGCTTTCTTT. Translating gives CSVGGVPNTEAFF.

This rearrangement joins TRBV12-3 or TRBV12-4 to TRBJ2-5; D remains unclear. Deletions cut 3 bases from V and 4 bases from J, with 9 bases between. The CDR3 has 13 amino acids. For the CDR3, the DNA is TGTGCCAGCAGTTTTCTACTGATAGAGACCCAGTACTTC. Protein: CASSFLLIETQYF.

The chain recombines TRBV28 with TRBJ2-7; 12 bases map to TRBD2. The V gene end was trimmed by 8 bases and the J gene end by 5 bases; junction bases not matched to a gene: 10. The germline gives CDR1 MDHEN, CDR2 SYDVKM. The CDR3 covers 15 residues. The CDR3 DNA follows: TGTGCCAGCGGGACGCTAGCGGGAGGGTTACACGAGCAGTACTTC. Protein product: CASGTLAGGLHEQYF.

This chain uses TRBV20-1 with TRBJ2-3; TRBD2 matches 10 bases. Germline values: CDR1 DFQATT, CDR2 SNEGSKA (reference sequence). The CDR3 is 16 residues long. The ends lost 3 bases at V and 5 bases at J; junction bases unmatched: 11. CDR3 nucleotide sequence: TGCAGTGCTAGTCCCATTTGGACTAGCGGCCAAGATACGCAGTATTTT. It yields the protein CSASPIWTSGQDTQYF.